These 24 T cell receptor beta chains came from one sample sequenced in a study of T cell changes during pregnancy in multiple sclerosis. Sequencing was performed with immunoSEQ multiplex PCR; in TCRdb, only in-frame clones are kept and a portion is missing. This table has 60,000 to 90,000 clones, approximately 94% appearing once. Sequenced material: peripheral blood, taken after pregnancy. These receptor sequences come from a female donor in good health, enrolled as a control in a pregnancy study.

The V and J genes are TRBV30 and TRBJ2-1; 15 bases agree with TRBD2. CDR1 is GTSNPN and CDR2 is SVGIG in the germline V gene (reference sequence). The V and J ends lost 0 bases and 1 base, in that order; junction bases with no gene match: 7. This CDR3 has 19 amino acids. The CDR3 reads CAWSVLGTSGGSSYNEQFF. CDR3 nucleotide sequence: TGTGCCTGGAGTGTACTGGGGACTAGCGGGGGGTCATCCTACAATGAGCAGTTCTTC.

This clone occurred once. The J gene is TRBJ2-7, the V gene TRBV29-1; D may be TRBD1 (5 bases). This CDR3 has 13 amino acids. The V end lost 0 bases, the J end lost 8 bases, and 14 bases lay between the germline ends. Germline assignment: CDR1 SQVTM and CDR2 ANQGSEA. The CDR3 nucleotides read TGCAGCGTTGAAGATCAGGGCTGGGCCAAGCAGTACTTC. It yields the protein CSVEDQGWAKQYF.

The chain is built from TRBV13 and TRBJ1-4, with a tentative D call TRBD1 (6 bases). Per germline, CDR1 PRHDT and CDR2 FYEKMQ (reference sequence). The ends were cut back, 4 bases at V and 5 bases at J, with 14 bases in the middle. The CDR3 covers 15 residues. CDR3 sequence (DNA): TGTGCCAGCAGCTCGACGGGGGGCGCCAATGAAAAACTGTTTTTT. This translates into CASSSTGGANEKLFF.

The rearrangement uses TRBV19 and TRBJ2-1; 11 nucleotides align to TRBD2. With 5 bases clipped from V and 7 bases from J, the junction kept 10 bases outside the gene matches. This CDR3 comprises 16 residues. CDR1 is LNHDA and CDR2 is SQIVND in the germline V gene (reference sequence). The chain's CDR3 is CASSPWATSGSNEQFF. In nucleotides, the CDR3 is TGTGCCAGTAGTCCCTGGGCTACTAGCGGGAGTAATGAGCAGTTCTTC. The whole variable domain, remainder taken from reference TRBV19 and TRBJ2-1, is DGGITQSPKYLFRKEGQNVTLSCEQNLNHDAMYWYRQDPGQGLRLIYYSQIVNDFQKGDIAEGYSVSREKKESFPLTVTSAQKNPTAFYLCASSPWATSGSNEQFFGPGTRLTVL.

The chain joins TRBV19 to TRBJ2-7; D unresolved. CDR3 length equals 12 residues. Germline-derived CDR1 and CDR2 are LNHDA and SQIVND (reference sequence). Between the trimmed V and J ends, which lost 4 bases and 2 bases, there was a span of 6 bases. The CDR3 sequence is CASSTSAYEQYF. The CDR3 DNA reads TGTGCCAGTAGTACCAGTGCCTACGAGCAGTACTTC.

This chain connects TRBV11-1 to TRBJ2-1; D unclear. Germline V gene data show CDR1 as SGHAT and CDR2 as FQDESV (reference sequence). CDR3 length equals 12 residues. Trimming removed 4 bases at V and 7 bases at J, with 8 bases between. The CDR3 nucleotides read TGTGCCAGCAGCTCCGAGATTAATGAGCAGTTCTTC. Protein product: CASSSEINEQFF.

This clone was detected only once. This chain joins TRBV2 and TRBJ1-6; 7 bases are shared with TRBD1. The germline CDR1 and CDR2 sequences are SNHLY and FYNNEI. This CDR3 is built from 15 residues. Trimming took 2 bases from V and 7 from J; bases not matched to a gene: 5. The CDR3 DNA sequence: TGTGCCAGCAGTGAATTGGCAGGGGGAAATTCACCCCTCCACTTT. It yields the protein CASSELAGGNSPLHF. Using reference TRBV2 and TRBJ1-6 for the parts outside the CDR3, the full variable domain is EPEVTQTPSHQVTQMGQEVILRCVPISNHLYFYWYRQILGQKVEFLVSFYNNEISEKSEIFDDQFSVERPDGSNFTLKIRSTKLEDSAMYFCASSELAGGNSPLHFGNGTRLTVT.

The chain joins TRBV21-1 to TRBJ1-1. TRBV21-1 is a documented pseudogene. CDR3 size: 14 residues. The CDR3 region has the DNA TGTGCCAGCACCCCTTGGGGACTTGCCTACGGGGCTTTCTTT. Protein sequence: CASTPWGLAYGAFF.

About this clone itself: An end of the junction does not agree with germline; a read error may underlie this. This chain connects TRBV25-1 to TRBJ2-7; unclear D gene. This CDR3 spans 12 amino acids. Germline CDR1 is MGHDK and CDR2 is SYGVNS. For the CDR3, the DNA is TGTGCCAGCAGTGAAGGGCTGGGCAGGCCTCACTTC. This gives the protein CASSEGLGRPHF.

This clone was recorded a few times. The chain combines TRBV19 with TRBJ1-2; unclear D gene. Germline V gene lookup returns CDR1 LNHDA and CDR2 SQIVND (reference sequence). V was pared by 7 bases and J by 2 bases, with 8 bases between. The CDR3 length is 12 residues. CDR3 DNA: TGTGCCAGTATGGCGGCAAACTATGGCTACACCTTC. This codes for CASMAANYGYTF.

The gene calls are TRBV29-1 and TRBJ1-2; the D gene is possibly TRBD1 (6 bases). Germline V gives CDR1 SQVTM, CDR2 ANQGSEA. Trimming removed 5 bases at V and 6 bases at J, with 7 bases between. The CDR3 runs to 10 residues. The CDR3 coding sequence is TGCAGCGTTCGGACAGATGGCTACACCTTC. Residues: CSVRTDGYTF.

The chain combines TRBV29-1 with TRBJ1-1; D is ambiguous. Germline V lookup: CDR1 SQVTM, CDR2 ANQGSEA. V lost 3 bases and J 3 bases, leaving 5 bases between the germline ends. CDR3 size: 11 residues. CDR3 in amino acids: CSVDGDTEAFF. The CDR3 coding sequence is TGCAGCGTTGACGGGGACACTGAAGCTTTCTTT.

This CDR3 is CASSSSASGGFYEQYF. The CDR3 DNA reads as TGTGCCAGCAGTTCCTCAGCTAGCGGGGGTTTCTACGAGCAGTACTTC. The J gene is TRBJ2-7, the V gene TRBV28; 10 bases are a match to TRBD2. CDR1 is MDHEN and CDR2 is SYDVKM in the germline V gene. This CDR3 has 16 residues. V was clipped by 4 bases and J by 3 bases; unmatched bases: 9.

This chain connects TRBV7-8 to TRBJ2-5; D gene ambiguous. Trimming removed 8 bases from V and 1 base from J, with 17 bases in between. CDR1 SGHVS and CDR2 FQNEAQ come from the germline V gene. This CDR3 has 15 residues. In DNA form, the CDR3 reads TGTGCCAGCGCCGGAAGTCAGGTCGGCCAAGAGACCCAGTACTTC. This translates into CASAGSQVGQETQYF.

The V gene is TRBV19, the J gene TRBJ2-7; TRBD2 agrees at 11 bases. The CDR3 is made up of 16 amino acids. Germline-derived CDR1 and CDR2 are LNHDA and SQIVND (reference sequence). With 4 bases clipped from V and 3 bases from J, the junction kept 8 bases outside the gene matches. The CDR3 nucleotides are TGTGCCAGTAGTAGAACCCATCTAGCGGGAGGCTACGAGCAGTACTTC. Translating it yields CASSRTHLAGGYEQYF.

The chain recombines TRBV7-3 with TRBJ2-7; 8 positions agree with TRBD2. The V segment lost 5 bases and the J segment 1 base; nucleotides outside the gene matches: 19. CDR1 is SGHTA, CDR2 FQGTGA, per germline. The CDR3 is 19 residues long. The CDR3 coding sequence is TGTGCCAGCAGCCGAGTGACCTACCTAGCGGGTGCCCAATCCTACGAGCAGTACTTC. It translates to CASSRVTYLAGAQSYEQYF. Drawing the rest from reference TRBV7-3 and TRBJ2-7, the complete variable domain is GAGVSQTPSNKVTEKGKYVELRCDPISGHTALYWYRQSLGQGPEFLIYFQGTGAADDSGLPNDRFFAVRPEGSVSTLKIQRTERGDSAVYLCASSRVTYLAGAQSYEQYFGPGTRLTVT.

The CDR3 DNA reads TGTGCTAGTGGTTTGTTTCTCACCGGGGAGCTGTTTTTT. Its protein is CASGLFLTGELFF. V is TRBV12-5 and J is TRBJ2-2, with D uncertain. The CDR3 has 13 amino acids. Germline CDR1 LGHNT, CDR2 FRNRAP. Between the trimmed V and J ends, which lost 2 bases and 4 bases, there was a span of 5 bases. The full variable domain, completed using reference TRBV12-5 and TRBJ2-2, is DARVTQTPRHKVTEMGQEVTMRCQPILGHNTVFWYRQTMMQGLELLAYFRNRAPLDDSGMPKDRFSAEMPDATLATLKIQPSEPRDSAVYFCASGLFLTGELFFGEGSRLTVL.

The genes are TRBV7-9 and TRBJ2-3, with 9 positions matching TRBD2. Germline V lookup: CDR1 SEHNR, CDR2 FQNEAQ (reference sequence). CDR3 length: 14 residues. The V gene end was trimmed by 3 bases and the J gene end by 4 bases; junction bases not matched to a gene: 2. CDR3 sequence (DNA): TGTGCCAGCAGCTTTAGCGGGGGCGCAGATACGCAGTATTTT. Its protein product is CASSFSGGADTQYF.

This rearrangement joins TRBV29-1 to TRBJ1-1; D not certain. Germline V gives CDR1 SQVTM, CDR2 ANQGSEA. Trimming cost V 4 bases and J 4 bases, with 13 bases left between them. The CDR3 is made up of 13 amino acids. CDR3 nucleotides: TGCAGCGTTGCGGAACAACGAGGCACTGAAGCTTTCTTT. It codes for CSVAEQRGTEAFF.

The chain links TRBV7-2 to TRBJ2-4, with D possibly being TRBD2 (6 bases). Germline V gene data show CDR1 as SGHTA and CDR2 as FQGNSA. The CDR3 covers 15 residues. V was clipped by 5 bases and J by 1 base, with 12 bases between them. CDR3 DNA sequence: TGTGCCAGCAGCCAGGAGGGGATGGCCAAAAACATTCAGTACTTC. Translated, it gives CASSQEGMAKNIQYF.

The chain links TRBV6-6 to TRBJ2-1; no clear D gene. This CDR3 comprises 12 residues. Trimming took off 6 bases at V and 8 bases at J, with 11 bases between the two ends. CDR1 and CDR2 (germline): MNHNY, SVGAGI (reference sequence). The CDR3 sequence is CASSPLGDEQFF. CDR3 coding DNA: TGTGCCAGCAGCCCTCTTGGAGATGAGCAGTTCTTC.

V is TRBV27 and J is TRBJ2-1; 14 positions agree with TRBD2. The CDR3 has 20 residues. Germline assignment: CDR1 MNHEY and CDR2 SMNVEV (reference sequence). V was clipped by 5 bases and J by 5 bases; unmatched bases: 17. In DNA, the CDR3 is TGTGCCAGCAGTCCCGGATCCGGGACTAGCGGGAGTATAGGGAACAATGAGCAGTTCTTC. The encoded protein is CASSPGSGTSGSIGNNEQFF.

The chain joins TRBV10-3 to TRBJ2-7, with 8 bases matching TRBD2. This CDR3 is built from 13 residues. Trimming at V came to 9 bases and at J to 0 bases, leaving 4 bases not matched to a gene. Germline assignment: CDR1 ENHRY and CDR2 SYGVKD. CDR3 residues: CAIHSGVSYEQYF. The CDR3 bases are TGTGCCATTCATAGCGGGGTCTCCTACGAGCAGTACTTC.

This clone was detected only once. The V call is TRBV2, the J call TRBJ1-2; 7 bases map to TRBD1. Germline CDR1 SNHLY, CDR2 FYNNEI. The V and J ends lost 8 bases and 2 bases, in that order; junction bases with no gene match: 5. The CDR3 is 13 amino acids. The CDR3 DNA is TGTGCCAGCGGCAAACAGGGGAACTATGGCTACACCTTC. Amino acids: CASGKQGNYGYTF.